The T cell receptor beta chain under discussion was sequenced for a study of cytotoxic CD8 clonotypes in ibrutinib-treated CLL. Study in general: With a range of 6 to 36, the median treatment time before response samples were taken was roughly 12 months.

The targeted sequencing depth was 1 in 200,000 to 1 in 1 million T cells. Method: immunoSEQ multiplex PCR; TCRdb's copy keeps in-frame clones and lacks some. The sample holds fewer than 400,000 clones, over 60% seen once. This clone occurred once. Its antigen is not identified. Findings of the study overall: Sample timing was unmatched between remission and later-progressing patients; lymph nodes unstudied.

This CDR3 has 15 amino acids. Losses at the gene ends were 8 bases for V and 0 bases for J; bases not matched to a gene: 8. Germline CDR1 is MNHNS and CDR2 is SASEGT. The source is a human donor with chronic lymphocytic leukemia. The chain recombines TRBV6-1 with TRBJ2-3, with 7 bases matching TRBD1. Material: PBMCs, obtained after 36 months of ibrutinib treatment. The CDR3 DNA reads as TGTGCCAGCCGCCCCGGGACAGCAAGCACAGATACGCAGTATTTT. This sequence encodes CASRPGTASTDTQYF.